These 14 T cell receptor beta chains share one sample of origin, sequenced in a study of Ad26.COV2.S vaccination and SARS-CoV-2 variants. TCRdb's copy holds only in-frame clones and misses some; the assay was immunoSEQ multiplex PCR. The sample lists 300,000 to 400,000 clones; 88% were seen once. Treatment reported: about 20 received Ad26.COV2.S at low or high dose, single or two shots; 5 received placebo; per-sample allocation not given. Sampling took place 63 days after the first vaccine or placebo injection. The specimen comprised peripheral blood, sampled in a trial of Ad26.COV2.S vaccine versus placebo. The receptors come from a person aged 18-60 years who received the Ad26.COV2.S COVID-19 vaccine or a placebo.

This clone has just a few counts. CDR3 sequence reads: CASSQSSRDSLYEQYF. The CDR3 DNA sequence: TGCGCCAGCAGCCAGTCCTCCCGGGACTCTCTATACGAGCAGTACTTC. The chain is built from TRBV4-3 and TRBJ2-7; TRBD2 might be the D (6 bases). Deletions cut 3 bases from V and 4 bases from J, with 19 bases between. CDR3 length equals 16 residues. Germline V gene data show CDR1 as LGHNA and CDR2 as YSLEER.

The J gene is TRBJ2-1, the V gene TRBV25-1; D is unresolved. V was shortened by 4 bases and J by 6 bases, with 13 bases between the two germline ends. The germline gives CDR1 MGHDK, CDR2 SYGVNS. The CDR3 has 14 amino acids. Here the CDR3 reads CASSGLQPGNEQFF. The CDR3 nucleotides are TGTGCCAGCAGTGGTTTACAGCCCGGCAATGAGCAGTTCTTC.

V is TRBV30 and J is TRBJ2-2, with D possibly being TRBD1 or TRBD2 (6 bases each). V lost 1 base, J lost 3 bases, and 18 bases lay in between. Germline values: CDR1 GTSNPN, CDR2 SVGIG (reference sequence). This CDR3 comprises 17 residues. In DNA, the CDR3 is TGTGCCTGGAGTGCAGGACAGCTGGGAGGATACACCGGGGAGCTGTTTTTT. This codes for CAWSAGQLGGYTGELFF. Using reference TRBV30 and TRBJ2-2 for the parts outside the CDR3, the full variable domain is SQTIHQWPATLVQPVGSPLSLECTVEGTSNPNLYWYRQAAGRGLQLLFYSVGIGQISSEVPQNLSASRPQDRQFILSSKKLLLSDSGFYLCAWSAGQLGGYTGELFFGEGSRLTVL.

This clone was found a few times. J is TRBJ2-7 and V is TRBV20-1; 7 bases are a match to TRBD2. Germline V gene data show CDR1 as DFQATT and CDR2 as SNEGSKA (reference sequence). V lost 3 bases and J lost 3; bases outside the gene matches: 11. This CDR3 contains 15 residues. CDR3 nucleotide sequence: TGCAGTGCTAGTCAGCAAGCGGGACCATACTACGAGCAGTACTTC. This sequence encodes CSASQQAGPYYEQYF.

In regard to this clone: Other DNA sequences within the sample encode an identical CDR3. The CDR3 DNA follows: TGTGCCAGCAGTTCTTACAGGGAGAGCAATCAGCCCCAGCATTTT. This sequence encodes CASSSYRESNQPQHF. This chain uses TRBV6-2 or TRBV6-3 with TRBJ1-5; the D gene is possibly TRBD1 (6 bases). The CDR3 spans 15 residues. V lost 4 bases, J lost 1 base, and 11 bases lay in between. CDR1 is MNHEY, CDR2 SVGEGT, per germline.

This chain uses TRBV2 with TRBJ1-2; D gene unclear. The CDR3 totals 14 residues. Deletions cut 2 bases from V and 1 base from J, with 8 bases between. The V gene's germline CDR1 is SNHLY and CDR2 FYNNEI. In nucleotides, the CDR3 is TGTGCCAGCAGTGAACTTCTGAATAACTATGGCTACACCTTC. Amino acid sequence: CASSELLNNYGYTF.

The CDR3 sequence: CAGSGDSSYEQYF. CDR3 in DNA: TGTGCCGGGAGCGGGGATTCCTCCTACGAGCAGTACTTC. This chain links TRBV6-5 with TRBJ2-7, with 7 bases that match TRBD2. J lost 0 bases, V lost 11 bases, and 7 bases had no gene match. Germline CDR1 reads MNHEY; CDR2 reads SVGAGI. The CDR3 runs 13 residues.

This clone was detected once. CDR3 residues: CASVGGLAGELFF. CDR3 coding DNA: TGTGCCAGCGTTGGGGGTCTAGCCGGGGAGCTGTTTTTT. The chain is built from TRBV2 and TRBJ2-2; D could derive from TRBD1 or TRBD2 (5 bases each). The CDR3 is made up of 13 amino acids. The germline V gene encodes CDR1 SNHLY and CDR2 FYNNEI. The V gene lost 8 bases and the J gene lost 6 bases, with 13 bases spanning the gap. The whole variable domain, remainder taken from reference TRBV2 and TRBJ2-2, is EPEVTQTPSHQVTQMGQEVILRCVPISNHLYFYWYRQILGQKVEFLVSFYNNEISEKSEIFDDQFSVERPDGSNFTLKIRSTKLEDSAMYFCASVGGLAGELFFGEGSRLTVL.

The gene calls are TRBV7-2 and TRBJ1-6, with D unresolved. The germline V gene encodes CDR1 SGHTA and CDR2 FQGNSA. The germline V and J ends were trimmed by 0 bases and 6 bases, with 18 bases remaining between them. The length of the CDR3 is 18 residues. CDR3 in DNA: TGTGCCAGCAGCTTAGCGCGGTCGCCCGCGACGGGTAATTCACCCCTCCACTTT. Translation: CASSLARSPATGNSPLHF.

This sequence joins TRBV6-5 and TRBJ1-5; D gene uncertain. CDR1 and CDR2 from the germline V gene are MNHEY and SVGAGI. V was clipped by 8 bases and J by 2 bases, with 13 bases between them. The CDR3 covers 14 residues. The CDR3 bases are TGTGCCAGCTCGTTCGGGTTCGGCAATCAGCCCCAGCATTTT. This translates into CASSFGFGNQPQHF.

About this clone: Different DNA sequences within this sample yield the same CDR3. DNA of the CDR3: TGCAGTGCTAGCCCTTACGAGCAGTACTTC. This encodes CSASPYEQYF. The gene calls are TRBV20-1 and TRBJ2-7; the D is unclear. Trimming stripped 3 bases from V and 4 bases from J, with 4 bases between. Germline V gives CDR1 DFQATT, CDR2 SNEGSKA (reference sequence). The CDR3 has 10 residues.

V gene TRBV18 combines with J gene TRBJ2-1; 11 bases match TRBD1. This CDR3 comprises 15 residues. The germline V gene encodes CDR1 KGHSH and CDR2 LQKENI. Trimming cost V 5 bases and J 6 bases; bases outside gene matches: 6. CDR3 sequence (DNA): TGTGCCAGCTCAGAGGACAGGGGGCGCCCCAATGAGCAGTTCTTC. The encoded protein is CASSEDRGRPNEQFF.

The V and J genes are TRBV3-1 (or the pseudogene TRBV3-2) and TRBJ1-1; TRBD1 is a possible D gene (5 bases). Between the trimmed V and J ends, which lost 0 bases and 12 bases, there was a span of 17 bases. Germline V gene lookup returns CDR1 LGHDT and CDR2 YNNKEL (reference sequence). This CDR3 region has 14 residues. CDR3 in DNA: TGTGCCAGCAGCCAAGATTGGGGCGGAGAGGTCTCTTTCTTT. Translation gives CASSQDWGGEVSFF.

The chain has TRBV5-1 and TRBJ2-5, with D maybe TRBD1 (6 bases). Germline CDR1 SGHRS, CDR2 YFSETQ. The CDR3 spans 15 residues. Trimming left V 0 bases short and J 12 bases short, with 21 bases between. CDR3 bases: TGCGCCAGCAGCTTGGACAGAACCGGACAGAGCCCCAAGTACTTC. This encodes CASSLDRTGQSPKYF.